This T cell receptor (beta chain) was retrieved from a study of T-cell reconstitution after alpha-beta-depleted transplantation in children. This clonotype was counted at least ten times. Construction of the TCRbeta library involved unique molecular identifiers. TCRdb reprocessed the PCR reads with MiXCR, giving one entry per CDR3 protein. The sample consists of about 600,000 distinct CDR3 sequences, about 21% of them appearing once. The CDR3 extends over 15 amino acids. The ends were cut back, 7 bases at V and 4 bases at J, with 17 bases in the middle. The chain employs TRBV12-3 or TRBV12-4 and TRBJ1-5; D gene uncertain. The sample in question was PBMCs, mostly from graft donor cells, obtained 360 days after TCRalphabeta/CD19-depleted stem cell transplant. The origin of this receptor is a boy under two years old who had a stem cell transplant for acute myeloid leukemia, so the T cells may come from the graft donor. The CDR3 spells CASTNGAVGNQPQHF. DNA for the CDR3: TGTGCCAGCACTAACGGAGCAGTGGGGAATCAGCCCCAGCATTTT.